One and the same sample provided the 20 T cell receptor beta chains below, sequenced in a study of OX40 agonist ivuxolimab in advanced cancers. The repertoire was sequenced with immunoSEQ multiplex PCR; TCRdb's copy has only in-frame clones and lacks some. The sample holds some 85,000 clones, 91% seen once. The source material was CD4+ or CD8+ T cells sorted from blood, sampled in a trial of the OX40 agonist ivuxolimab. The receptors come from an adult with an advanced solid tumor such as melanoma, head and neck, liver or kidney cancer.

The gene calls are TRBV19 and TRBJ2-3, with TRBD1 identical over 9 bases. The CDR3 extends over 14 amino acids. Trimming at V came to 6 bases and at J to 3 bases, leaving 4 bases not matched to a gene. Per germline, CDR1 LNHDA and CDR2 SQIVND (reference sequence). The CDR3 nucleotides are TGTGCCAGTAGGACAGGGGGATCGACAGATACGCAGTATTTT. Its translation: CASRTGGSTDTQYF.

This clone came up once. The genes are TRBV28 and TRBJ2-2, with a possible D match to TRBD1 (6 bases). This CDR3 spans 15 amino acids. Germline assignment: CDR1 MDHEN and CDR2 SYDVKM. Trimming shortened V by 5 bases and J by 4 bases, and 14 bases separated the two germline ends. CDR3 coding DNA: TGTGCCAGCAGTCAAGCAGGGGTCGGCACCGGGGAGCTGTTTTTT. It encodes CASSQAGVGTGELFF.

V is TRBV15 and J is TRBJ2-1; possibly TRBD1 for D (6 bases). Germline loops: CDR1 LNHNV, CDR2 YYDKDF (reference sequence). The ends were cut back, 9 bases at V and 7 bases at J, with 25 bases in the middle. The CDR3 totals 16 residues. CDR3 sequence: CATQRGQVADLNEQFF. CDR3 nucleotides: TGTGCCACTCAACGGGGACAAGTGGCGGACCTTAATGAGCAGTTCTTC.

V is TRBV6-1 and J is TRBJ1-1; possible D gene TRBD1, 5 bases. With 6 bases removed from V and 4 bases from J, the gap between germline ends came to 15 bases. CDR3 length: 14 amino acids. CDR1 is MNHNS and CDR2 is SASEGT in the germline V gene. DNA of the CDR3: TGTGCCAGCAGGAGGGGCAGGGAGGTCACTGAAGCTTTCTTT. Protein product: CASRRGREVTEAFF.

V and J are TRBV28 and TRBJ2-1, with D perhaps being TRBD1 or TRBD2 (5 bases each). The CDR3 runs 12 residues. The germline V and J ends were trimmed by 7 bases and 7 bases, with 11 bases remaining between them. Germline V gene sequence: CDR1 MDHEN, CDR2 SYDVKM. CDR3 residues: CASTGWGNEQFF. For the CDR3, the DNA is TGTGCCAGCACCGGGTGGGGGAATGAGCAGTTCTTC.

A word on this clone: The junction and the germline gene differ at one end; a read error may be behind it. Other DNA sequences in the sample encode the same CDR3. The chain uses TRBV6-5 and TRBJ1-6, with D perhaps TRBD1 (6 bases). The CDR3 has 14 residues. From germline, CDR1 is MNHEY and CDR2 SVGAGI. CDR3: CASSYAQGGSPLHF. The CDR3 region has the DNA TGCGCCAGCAGTTACGCACAGGGTGGATCACCCCTCCACTTT.

This chain uses TRBV6-6 with TRBJ1-4; D is ambiguous. The CDR3 is 13 residues long. V gave up 6 bases and J gave up 5 bases, with 10 bases separating them. Looked up from germline, CDR1 is MNHNY and CDR2 is SVGAGI (reference sequence). CDR3 nucleotide sequence: TGTGCCAGCAGCCGCGACAAGAATGAAAAACTGTTTTTT. Translation: CASSRDKNEKLFF.

The rearrangement joins TRBV18 to TRBJ2-1; 9 bases agree with TRBD2. J lost 9 bases, V lost 0 bases, and 6 bases had no gene match. Germline-derived CDR1 and CDR2 are KGHSH and LQKENI. The CDR3 totals 15 residues. The CDR3 spells CASSPPAGGPGEQFF. CDR3 DNA: TGTGCCAGCTCACCACCTGCGGGAGGGCCGGGTGAGCAGTTCTTC.

This CDR3 is CASSSGQGPYEQYF. The CDR3 DNA reads as TGTGCCAGCAGTTCGGGACAGGGCCCCTACGAGCAGTACTTC. The rearrangement links TRBV6-5 to TRBJ2-5, with TRBD1 identical over 9 bases. The J call may be faulty, since TRBJ2-7 better matches the DNA end. CDR1 MNHEY and CDR2 SVGAGI come from the germline V gene. The CDR3 has 14 amino acids.

This CDR3 reads CASSPATGAGEQYF. CDR3 in DNA: TGTGCCAGCAGCCCCGCGACAGGGGCCGGCGAGCAGTACTTC. J is TRBJ2-7 and V is TRBV7-2, with 8 bases fitting TRBD1. The J segment lost 6 bases and the V segment lost 5 bases, leaving 9 bases of the junction unmatched. Germline assignment: CDR1 SGHTA and CDR2 FQGNSA. The CDR3 has 14 amino acids.

The genes are TRBV28 and TRBJ2-7; D perhaps matches TRBD1 (6 bases). The CDR3 contains 13 residues. Per germline, CDR1 MDHEN and CDR2 SYDVKM. With 7 bases removed from V and 2 bases from J, the gap between germline ends came to 12 bases. The CDR3 DNA is TGTGCCAGCATCCAGGGGTTACCCTACGAGCAGTACTTC. Translated: CASIQGLPYEQYF.

The chain carries TRBV25-1 and TRBJ1-3; D is ambiguous. The V end lost 4 bases, the J end lost 0 bases, and 4 bases lay between the germline ends. The germline V gene encodes CDR1 MGHDK and CDR2 SYGVNS. The CDR3 spans 13 residues. For the CDR3, the DNA is TGTGCCAGCAGTGTCCGCTCTGGAAACACCATATATTTT. Translating it yields CASSVRSGNTIYF.

This clone was seen more than once but under ten times. The V call is TRBV10-3, the J call TRBJ1-1, with D perhaps matching TRBD1 (6 bases). Trimming pared 6 bases from V and 9 bases from J, leaving 20 bases between. CDR1 is ENHRY, CDR2 SYGVKD, per germline. This CDR3 is 14 amino acids long. The CDR3 DNA follows: TGTGCCATCAGGGGGGACAAAGACAACCAAAAAGCTTTCTTT. Translated, it gives CAIRGDKDNQKAFF.

This CDR3 is CASSRTGSSNQPQHF. The CDR3 nucleotides read TGTGCCAGCAGCAGGACAGGGTCGAGCAATCAGCCCCAGCATTTT. This chain joins TRBV28 and TRBJ1-5, with 8 nucleotides matching TRBD1. The CDR3 has 15 residues. The J segment lost 1 base and the V segment lost 6 bases, leaving 5 bases of the junction unmatched. The germline V gene encodes CDR1 MDHEN and CDR2 SYDVKM.

V gene TRBV28 combines with J gene TRBJ1-5; unclear D gene. Germline V gene lookup returns CDR1 MDHEN and CDR2 SYDVKM. CDR3 length: 15 amino acids. The V end lost 9 bases, the J end lost 4 bases, and 19 bases lay between the germline ends. This CDR3 reads CASKDPSSVNQPQHF. CDR3 coding DNA: TGTGCCAGTAAGGACCCCTCAAGCGTAAATCAGCCCCAGCATTTT.

The chain couples TRBV11-3 to TRBJ2-7; D unresolved. The germline V gene encodes CDR1 SGHNT and CDR2 YENEEA. V gave up 0 bases and J gave up 3 bases, with 12 bases separating them. CDR3 length: 15 amino acids. CDR3 loop: CASSLDYRPLYEQYF. DNA of the CDR3: TGTGCCAGCAGCTTAGATTACAGACCCCTCTACGAGCAGTACTTC. Filled out from reference TRBV11-3 and TRBJ2-7, the complete variable domain reads EAGVVQSPRYKIIEKKQPVAFWCNPISGHNTLYWYLQNLGQGPELLIRYENEEAVDDSQLPKDRFSAERLKGVDSTLKIQPAELGDSAVYLCASSLDYRPLYEQYFGPGTRLTVT.

The chain has TRBV30 and TRBJ1-1; possible D gene TRBD1, 5 bases. Trimming left V 3 bases short and J 4 bases short, with 15 bases between. The CDR3 is 14 residues long. CDR1 and CDR2 from the germline V gene are GTSNPN and SVGIG (reference sequence). CDR3 sequence reads: CAWRAPGIGTEAFF. In DNA form, the CDR3 reads TGTGCCTGGAGGGCCCCAGGGATTGGCACTGAAGCTTTCTTT. The entire variable domain, with the rest obtained from reference TRBV30 and TRBJ1-1, is as follows: SQTIHQWPATLVQPVGSPLSLECTVEGTSNPNLYWYRQAAGRGLQLLFYSVGIGQISSEVPQNLSASRPQDRQFILSSKKLLLSDSGFYLCAWRAPGIGTEAFFGQGTRLTVV.

This clone has a handful of counts. CDR3 DNA sequence: TGTGCCAGCTCACCGAGCAGTCCCGAGCAGTACTTC. Its protein product is CASSPSSPEQYF. The rearrangement links TRBV18 to TRBJ2-7, with D unclear. Trimming took 3 bases from V and 6 from J, leaving 9 bases between them. The CDR3 runs to 12 residues. CDR1 and CDR2 (germline): KGHSH, LQKENI. The variable domain in full, with the rest retrieved from reference TRBV18 and TRBJ2-7, is NAGVMQNPRHLVRRRGQEARLRCSPMKGHSHVYWYRQLPEEGLKFMVYLQKENIIDESGMPKERFSAEFPKEGPSILRIQQVVRGDSAAYFCASSPSSPEQYFGPGTRLTVT.

The CDR3 spells CASSGGLSYEQYF. DNA for the CDR3: TGCGCCAGCAGCGGGGGGCTGTCCTACGAGCAGTACTTC. V usage is TRBV5-1 and J usage is TRBJ2-7; D tentatively fits TRBD1 or TRBD2 (6 bases each). Germline V gene sequence: CDR1 SGHRS, CDR2 YFSETQ. V lost 4 bases, J lost 1 base, and 9 bases lay in between. This CDR3 is 13 amino acids long. Supplemented by reference TRBV5-1 and TRBJ2-7, the full variable domain reads KAGVTQTPRYLIKTRGQQVTLSCSPISGHRSVSWYQQTPGQGLQFLFEYFSETQRNKGNFPGRFSGRQFSNSRSEMNVSTLELGDSALYLCASSGGLSYEQYFGPGTRLTVT.

The chain uses TRBV19 and TRBJ2-7; tentative D call: TRBD1 (5 bases). The germline CDR1 and CDR2 sequences are LNHDA and SQIVND (reference sequence). V shed 7 bases and J shed 0 bases, with 10 bases lying between them. This CDR3 spans 13 amino acids. The CDR3 DNA is TGTGCCAGTAAGCAGGGAAGCTCCTACGAGCAGTACTTC. Translated: CASKQGSSYEQYF.